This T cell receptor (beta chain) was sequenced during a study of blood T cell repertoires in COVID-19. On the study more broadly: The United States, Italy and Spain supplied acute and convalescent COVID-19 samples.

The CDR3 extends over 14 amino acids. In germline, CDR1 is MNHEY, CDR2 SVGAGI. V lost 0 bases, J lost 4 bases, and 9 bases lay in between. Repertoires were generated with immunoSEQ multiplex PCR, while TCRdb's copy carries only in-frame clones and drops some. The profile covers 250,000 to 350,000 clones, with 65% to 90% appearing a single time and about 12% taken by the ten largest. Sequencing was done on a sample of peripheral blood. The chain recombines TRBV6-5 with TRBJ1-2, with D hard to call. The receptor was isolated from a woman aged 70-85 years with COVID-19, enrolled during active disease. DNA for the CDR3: TGTGCCAGCAGTTACTCAGACATGAGCTATGGCTACACCTTC. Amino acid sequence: CASSYSDMSYGYTF.